This T cell receptor (beta chain) emerged from a study of Ad26.COV2.S vaccination and SARS-CoV-2 variants. This CDR3 is 15 amino acids long. V was shortened by 4 bases and J by 6 bases, with 14 bases between the two germline ends. The V gene's germline CDR1 is SGHKS and CDR2 YYEKEE (reference sequence). Profiling relied on immunoSEQ multiplex PCR, and the TCRdb table lists in-frame clones only, not all of them. The repertoire has over 90,000 clones, over 70% of them found once; the top ten carry 15% to 20%. Note on this clone: Antigen unknown.

Overall study results and limits: Vaccine recipients posted higher spike-specific TCR breadth than their placebo counterparts. Reported findings describe substantial breadth in spike-specific CD8+ and CD4+ T cell responses following vaccination.

The receptor was isolated from a human donor who had recovered from COVID-19. The chain couples TRBV5-5 to TRBJ1-6; D might be TRBD1 (6 bases). Here the sequenced sample was peripheral blood, taken after recovery from COVID-19. The CDR3 is CASSPMTGSNSPLHF. In DNA, the CDR3 is TGTGCCAGCAGCCCAATGACAGGCAGTAATTCACCCCTCCACTTT.